The 29 T cell receptor beta chains below all came from one sample that was sequenced in a study of OX40 agonist ivuxolimab in advanced cancers. The data were produced by immunoSEQ multiplex PCR, yet TCRdb's version contains in-frame clones alone and is incomplete. This table holds some 50,000 clones, around 78% found once. The sample in question was CD4+ or CD8+ T cells sorted from blood, obtained in a trial of the OX40 agonist ivuxolimab. Receptors were obtained from an adult with an advanced solid tumor such as melanoma, head and neck, liver or kidney cancer.

This sequence joins TRBV6-4 and TRBJ2-7; D is ambiguous. Looked up from germline, CDR1 is MRHNA and CDR2 is SNTAGT. The CDR3 contains 15 residues. Trimming pared 0 bases from V and 0 bases from J, leaving 9 bases between. The CDR3 DNA follows: TGTGCCAGCAGTGACTCGAAGGACCACTCCTACGAGCAGTACTTC. As protein: CASSDSKDHSYEQYF.

The rearrangement joins TRBV29-1 to TRBJ1-1, with no clear D. Trimming pared 1 base from V and 1 base from J, leaving 13 bases between. The CDR3 is 15 residues long. Germline V gene data show CDR1 as SQVTM and CDR2 as ANQGSEA. The CDR3 is CSVEGRGGGNTEAFF. CDR3 DNA: TGCAGCGTTGAAGGGAGAGGAGGTGGGAACACTGAAGCTTTCTTT. The full variable domain, in which reference TRBV29-1 and TRBJ1-1 provide the parts outside the CDR3, is SAVISQKPSRDICQRGTSLTIQCQVDSQVTMMFWYRQQPGQSLTLIATANQGSEATYESGFVIDKFPISRPNLTFSTLTVSNMSPEDSSIYLCSVEGRGGGNTEAFFGQGTRLTVV.

J is TRBJ2-3 and V is TRBV11-3, with unresolved D. Trimming left V 5 bases short and J 4 bases short, with 4 bases between. This CDR3 is 11 amino acids long. Germline CDR1 SGHNT, CDR2 YENEEA. Here the CDR3 reads CASSRADTQYF. As DNA, the CDR3 is TGTGCCAGCAGCCGGGCAGATACGCAGTATTTT. The full variable domain, completed using reference TRBV11-3 and TRBJ2-3, is EAGVVQSPRYKIIEKKQPVAFWCNPISGHNTLYWYLQNLGQGPELLIRYENEEAVDDSQLPKDRFSAERLKGVDSTLKIQPAELGDSAVYLCASSRADTQYFGPGTRLTVL.

The rearrangement links TRBV18 to TRBJ1-3, with a possible D match to TRBD1 (6 bases). Trimming cost V 3 bases and J 1 base, with 16 bases left between them. Germline V lookup: CDR1 KGHSH, CDR2 LQKENI. The CDR3 runs to 17 residues. This CDR3 is CASSPQGTMGSGNTIYF. DNA of the CDR3: TGTGCCAGCTCACCCCAAGGGACAATGGGTTCTGGAAACACCATATATTTT.

The CDR3 reads CASSWGDYRTGELFF. CDR3 nucleotide sequence: TGTGCCAGCAGCTGGGGGGACTATAGGACCGGGGAGCTGTTTTTT. V and J are TRBV7-9 and TRBJ2-2; 7 positions agree with TRBD2. With V trimmed by 4 bases and J by 5 bases, 7 bases remained unmatched. The germline CDR1 and CDR2 sequences are SEHNR and FQNEAQ (reference sequence). This CDR3 has 15 amino acids.

The V call is TRBV4-3, the J call TRBJ1-3, with D perhaps TRBD1 (5 bases). Looked up from germline, CDR1 is LGHNA and CDR2 is YSLEER. CDR3 length equals 15 residues. The V end was cut by 4 bases, the J end by 8 bases, with 18 bases between. CDR3 DNA: TGCGCCAGCAGCCTTACCCTTTTGGGGGGGGACACCATATATTTT. Its protein is CASSLTLLGGDTIYF.

This clone was seen only once. This sample also contains other DNA sequences that code for the same CDR3. The chain combines TRBV7-2 with TRBJ1-2; 7 bases agree with TRBD1. CDR1 and CDR2 from the germline V gene are SGHTA and FQGNSA. Trimming removed 1 base from V and 5 bases from J; junction bases left unmatched: 1. The CDR3 is 13 residues long. CDR3 loop: CASSLEQGYGYTF. CDR3 DNA: TGTGCCAGCAGCTTAGAACAGGGGTATGGCTACACCTTC. Variable domain in full (rest from reference TRBV7-2 and TRBJ1-2): GAGVSQSPSNKVTEKGKDVELRCDPISGHTALYWYRQSLGQGLEFLIYFQGNSAPDKSGLPSDRFSAERTGGSVSTLTIQRTQQEDSAVYLCASSLEQGYGYTFGSGTRLTVV.

The V call is TRBV6-1, the J call TRBJ2-7; the D gene is possibly TRBD2 (6 bases). CDR1 and CDR2 from the germline V gene are MNHNS and SASEGT. Deletions cut 8 bases from V and 1 base from J, with 15 bases between. The CDR3 covers 14 residues. This CDR3 reads CASGRDFLSYEQYF. CDR3 DNA sequence: TGTGCCAGCGGACGGGACTTCCTATCCTACGAGCAGTACTTC.

The chain carries TRBV6-5 and TRBJ2-3; 7 bases agree with TRBD1. The ends lost 2 bases at V and 3 bases at J; junction bases unmatched: 5. The germline CDR1 and CDR2 sequences are MNHEY and SVGAGI. This CDR3 contains 15 residues. This CDR3 is CASSYNGQDTDTQYF. As DNA, the CDR3 is TGTGCCAGCAGTTACAACGGACAGGATACAGATACGCAGTATTTT.

The chain employs TRBV6-1 and TRBJ2-2; no firm D call. V dropped 8 bases and J dropped 7 bases, with 5 bases sitting between them. This CDR3 is 10 amino acids long. Germline assignment: CDR1 MNHNS and CDR2 SASEGT. The CDR3 DNA sequence: TGTGCCAGCTCTGGCGGGGAGCTGTTTTTT. Translation gives CASSGGELFF.

The rearrangement joins TRBV15 to TRBJ2-5; D uncertain. Germline V CDR1 and CDR2: LNHNV, YYDKDF (reference sequence). The CDR3 covers 12 residues. V was trimmed by 5 bases and J by 4 bases, leaving 8 bases between them. CDR3 sequence (DNA): TGTGCCACCAGCCGCCGTCTAGAGACCCAGTACTTC. Translated, it gives CATSRRLETQYF.

The chain has TRBV18 and TRBJ2-5; 14 nucleotides match TRBD2. The CDR3 totals 16 residues. The V gene end was trimmed by 1 base and the J gene end by 2 bases; junction bases not matched to a gene: 0. Germline-derived CDR1 and CDR2 are KGHSH and LQKENI. CDR3 residues: CASSPRLAGGQETQYF. CDR3 coding DNA: TGTGCCAGCTCACCACGACTAGCGGGGGGGCAAGAGACCCAGTACTTC. The variable domain in full, with the rest retrieved from reference TRBV18 and TRBJ2-5, is NAGVMQNPRHLVRRRGQEARLRCSPMKGHSHVYWYRQLPEEGLKFMVYLQKENIIDESGMPKERFSAEFPKEGPSILRIQQVVRGDSAAYFCASSPRLAGGQETQYFGPGTRLLVL.

This chain links TRBV10-3 with TRBJ1-2, with 12 nucleotides matching TRBD1. Trimming removed 2 bases from V and 5 bases from J; junction bases left unmatched: 6. The CDR3 is 16 amino acids. Germline assignment: CDR1 ENHRY and CDR2 SYGVKD. The CDR3 is CAISEVPGQGAYGYTF. The CDR3 nucleotides are TGTGCCATCAGTGAGGTGCCGGGACAGGGGGCGTATGGCTACACCTTC.

The chain carries TRBV29-1 and TRBJ1-4; weak D call: TRBD1 (5 bases). Trimming stripped 7 bases from V and 6 bases from J, with 12 bases between. Per the germline V gene, CDR1 is SQVTM and CDR2 is ANQGSEA. The CDR3 covers 12 residues. Here the CDR3 reads CSGRGDHEKLFF. The CDR3 bases are TGCAGCGGGAGGGGCGATCATGAAAAACTGTTTTTT. The whole variable domain, remainder taken from reference TRBV29-1 and TRBJ1-4, is SAVISQKPSRDICQRGTSLTIQCQVDSQVTMMFWYRQQPGQSLTLIATANQGSEATYESGFVIDKFPISRPNLTFSTLTVSNMSPEDSSIYLCSGRGDHEKLFFGSGTQLSVL.

This clone was observed a handful of times. This chain uses TRBV2 with TRBJ1-4, with unresolved D. The CDR3 is 15 amino acids. The ends were cut back, 4 bases at V and 0 bases at J, with 9 bases in the middle. The germline V gene has CDR1 SNHLY and CDR2 FYNNEI. The CDR3 nucleotides read TGTGCCAGCAGTGGTGGCCTCACAACTAATGAAAAACTGTTTTTT. Amino acids: CASSGGLTTNEKLFF.

This sequence joins TRBV5-6 and TRBJ2-6; D may be TRBD1 (6 bases). In germline, CDR1 is SGHDT, CDR2 YYEEEE. The CDR3 runs to 15 residues. The ends were cut back, 3 bases at V and 5 bases at J, with 12 bases in the middle. In DNA form, the CDR3 reads TGTGCCAGCAGCTCTCAGGGGAACAGGGCCAACGTCCTGACTTTC. Translating it yields CASSSQGNRANVLTF.

The chain is built from TRBV11-2 and TRBJ1-4; TRBD1 might be the D (6 bases). The CDR3 spans 16 residues. Germline CDR1 is SGHAT and CDR2 is FQNNGV. With 6 bases removed from V and 5 bases from J, the gap between germline ends came to 19 bases. The CDR3 loop reads CASSLDSQSPNEKLFF. CDR3 nucleotides: TGTGCCAGCAGTTTGGACAGCCAGAGCCCAAATGAAAAACTGTTTTTT. The full variable domain, with the rest looked up from reference TRBV11-2 and TRBJ1-4, is EAGVAQSPRYKIIEKRQSVAFWCNPISGHATLYWYQQILGQGPKLLIQFQNNGVVDDSQLPKDRFSAERLKGVDSTLKIQPAKLEDSAVYLCASSLDSQSPNEKLFFGSGTQLSVL.

The chain uses TRBV19 and TRBJ2-3; D could derive from TRBD1 or TRBD2 (5 bases each). The CDR3 consists of 14 residues. Looked up from germline, CDR1 is LNHDA and CDR2 is SQIVND (reference sequence). V shed 1 base and J shed 5 bases, with 10 bases lying between them. CDR3 protein: CASSIGGFEDTQYF. CDR3 DNA: TGTGCCAGTAGTATAGGGGGGTTTGAAGATACGCAGTATTTT.

This chain connects TRBV15 to TRBJ1-4; no clear D gene. The V end was cut by 0 bases, the J end by 1 base, with 9 bases between. This CDR3 has 16 residues. Germline V gene data show CDR1 as LNHNV and CDR2 as YYDKDF (reference sequence). Here the CDR3 DNA reads TGTGCCACCAGCAGAGATGGGCGGGGAACTAATGAAAAACTGTTTTTT. Protein: CATSRDGRGTNEKLFF.

The V and J genes are TRBV28 and TRBJ2-3; D is undetermined. This CDR3 has 13 residues. Per the germline V gene, CDR1 is MDHEN and CDR2 is SYDVKM. Trimming pared 10 bases from V and 2 bases from J, leaving 13 bases between. This CDR3 reads CATGRGATDTQYF. The DNA for the CDR3 is TGTGCCACCGGTCGAGGAGCCACAGATACGCAGTATTTT.

The chain carries TRBV10-3 and TRBJ1-4; tentatively, D is TRBD1 (5 bases). CDR3 size: 15 residues. Germline values: CDR1 ENHRY, CDR2 SYGVKD. V lost 0 bases to trimming and J lost 3 bases, with 8 bases between them. CDR3 protein: CAISESTGSNEKLFF. DNA for the CDR3: TGTGCCATCAGTGAGTCTACAGGCTCTAATGAAAAACTGTTTTTT.

The V call is TRBV6-6, the J call TRBJ1-1, with D unclear. Germline V gene lookup returns CDR1 MNHNY and CDR2 SVGAGI (reference sequence). Trimming shortened V by 5 bases and J by 1 base, and 8 bases separated the two germline ends. The CDR3 is 13 residues long. As DNA, the CDR3 is TGTGCCAGCAGTCCCAGGCAGAACACTGAAGCTTTCTTT. Its translation: CASSPRQNTEAFF.

This chain links TRBV7-6 with TRBJ2-7; 9 positions agree with TRBD1. Germline values: CDR1 SGHVS, CDR2 FNYEAQ. The CDR3 extends over 15 amino acids. The V gene end was trimmed by 1 base and the J gene end by 5 bases; junction bases not matched to a gene: 6. The CDR3 nucleotides are TGTGCCAGCAGCTTAGGGGGACAGGGTTTCGACGAGCAGTACTTC. It translates to CASSLGGQGFDEQYF.

The chain has TRBV2 and TRBJ2-7; either TRBD1 or TRBD2 may supply D (5 bases each). Germline V gives CDR1 SNHLY, CDR2 FYNNEI. The CDR3 spans 14 residues. V was clipped by 5 bases and J by 3 bases, with 14 bases between them. Written as DNA, the CDR3 is TGTGCCAGCAGTCTGGGACGGGATTTCTACGAGCAGTACTTC. This sequence encodes CASSLGRDFYEQYF.

A single count supports this clone. The chain has TRBV19 and TRBJ1-3, with a tentative D call TRBD1 (5 bases). Germline-derived CDR1 and CDR2 are LNHDA and SQIVND (reference sequence). V was cut by 1 base and J by 0 bases, with 13 bases left in between. CDR3 size: 17 residues. The CDR3 bases are TGTGCCAGTAGTATAGGGGGCCCAGGCTACTCTGGAAACACCATATATTTT. Protein sequence: CASSIGGPGYSGNTIYF. The entire variable domain, with the rest obtained from reference TRBV19 and TRBJ1-3, is as follows: DGGITQSPKYLFRKEGQNVTLSCEQNLNHDAMYWYRQDPGQGLRLIYYSQIVNDFQKGDIAEGYSVSREKKESFPLTVTSAQKNPTAFYLCASSIGGPGYSGNTIYFGEGSWLTVV.

The chain has TRBV18 and TRBJ2-3; D not resolved. Trimming cost V 6 bases and J 0 bases, with 10 bases left between them. Germline CDR1 is KGHSH and CDR2 is LQKENI. This CDR3 is built from 14 residues. The CDR3 bases are TGTGCCAGCTCCCGCTCCGTGAGCACAGATACGCAGTATTTT. As protein: CASSRSVSTDTQYF.

The rearrangement links TRBV11-2 to TRBJ1-1, with D possibly TRBD1 on 5 matching bases. CDR1 SGHAT and CDR2 FQNNGV come from the germline V gene. The germline V and J ends were trimmed by 5 bases and 1 base, with 14 bases remaining between them. The CDR3 loop spans 15 amino acids. CDR3 protein: CASSLTRATNTEAFF. DNA for the CDR3: TGTGCCAGCAGCCTTACCAGGGCTACGAACACTGAAGCTTTCTTT.

The gene calls are TRBV9 and TRBJ1-3; D uncertain. The CDR3 sequence is 14 residues long. CDR1 is SGDLS, CDR2 YYNGEE, per germline. The V end was cut by 0 bases, the J end by 5 bases, with 9 bases between. The DNA of the CDR3 is TGTGCCAGCAGCGTAGATCACTCGAGAAACACCATATATTTT. It yields the protein CASSVDHSRNTIYF. The complete variable domain, with remaining parts taken from reference TRBV9 and TRBJ1-3, reads DSGVTQTPKHLITATGQRVTLRCSPRSGDLSVYWYQQSLDQGLQFLIQYYNGEERAKGNILERFSAQQFPDLHSELNLSSLELGDSALYFCASSVDHSRNTIYFGEGSWLTVV.

J is TRBJ1-4 and V is TRBV6-5; no clear D gene. The V end lost 5 bases, the J end lost 0 bases, and 7 bases lay between the germline ends. Per germline, CDR1 MNHEY and CDR2 SVGAGI. The CDR3 is 14 residues long. The DNA for the CDR3 is TGTGCCAGCAGTATAGTTGCAACTAATGAAAAACTGTTTTTT. Its translation is CASSIVATNEKLFF.